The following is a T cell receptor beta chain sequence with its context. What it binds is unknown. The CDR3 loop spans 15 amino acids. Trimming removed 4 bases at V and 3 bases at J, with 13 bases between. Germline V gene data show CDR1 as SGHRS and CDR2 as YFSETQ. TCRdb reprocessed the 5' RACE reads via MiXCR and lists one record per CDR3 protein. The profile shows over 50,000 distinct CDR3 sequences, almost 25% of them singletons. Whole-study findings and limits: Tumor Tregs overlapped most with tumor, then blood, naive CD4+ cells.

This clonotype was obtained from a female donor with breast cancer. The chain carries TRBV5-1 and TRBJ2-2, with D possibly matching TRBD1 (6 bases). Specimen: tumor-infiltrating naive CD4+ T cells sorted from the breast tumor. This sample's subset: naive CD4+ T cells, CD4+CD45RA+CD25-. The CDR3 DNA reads TGCGCCAGCAGCAAAGTGGCAGGGGACACCGGGGAGCTGTTTTTT. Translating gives CASSKVAGDTGELFF. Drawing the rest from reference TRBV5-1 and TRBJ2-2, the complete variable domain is KAGVTQTPRYLIKTRGQQVTLSCSPISGHRSVSWYQQTPGQGLQFLFEYFSETQRNKGNFPGRFSGRQFSNSRSEMNVSTLELGDSALYLCASSKVAGDTGELFFGEGSRLTVL.